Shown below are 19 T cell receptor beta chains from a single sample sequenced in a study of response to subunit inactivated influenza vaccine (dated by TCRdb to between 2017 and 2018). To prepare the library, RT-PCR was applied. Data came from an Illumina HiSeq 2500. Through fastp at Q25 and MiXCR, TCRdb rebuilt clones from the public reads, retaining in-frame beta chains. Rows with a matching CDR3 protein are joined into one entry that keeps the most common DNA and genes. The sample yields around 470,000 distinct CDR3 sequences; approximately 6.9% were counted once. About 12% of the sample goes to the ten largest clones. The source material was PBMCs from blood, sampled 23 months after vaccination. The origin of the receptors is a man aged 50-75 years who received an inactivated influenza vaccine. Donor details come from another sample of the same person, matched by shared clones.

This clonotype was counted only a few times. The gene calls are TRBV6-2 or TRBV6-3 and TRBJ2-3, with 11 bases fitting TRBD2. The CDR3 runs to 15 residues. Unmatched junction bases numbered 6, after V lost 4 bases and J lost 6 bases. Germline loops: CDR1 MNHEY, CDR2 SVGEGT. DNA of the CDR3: TGTGCCAGCAGTTCCGGGACTAGCGGAGTCGATACGCAGTATTTT. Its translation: CASSSGTSGVDTQYF.

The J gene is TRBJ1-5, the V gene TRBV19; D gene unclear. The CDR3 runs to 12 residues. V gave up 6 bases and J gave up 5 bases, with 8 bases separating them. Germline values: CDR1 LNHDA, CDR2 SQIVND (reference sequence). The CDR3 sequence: CASRGGDQPQHF. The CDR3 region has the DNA TGTGCCAGTAGGGGCGGCGATCAGCCCCAGCATTTT.

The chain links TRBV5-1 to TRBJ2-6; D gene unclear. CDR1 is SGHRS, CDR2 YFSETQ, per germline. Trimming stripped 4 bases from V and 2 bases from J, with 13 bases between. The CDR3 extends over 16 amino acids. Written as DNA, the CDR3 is TGCGCCAGCAGCCCGACCGAACTCCCTGGGGCCAACGTCCTGACTTTC. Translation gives CASSPTELPGANVLTF.

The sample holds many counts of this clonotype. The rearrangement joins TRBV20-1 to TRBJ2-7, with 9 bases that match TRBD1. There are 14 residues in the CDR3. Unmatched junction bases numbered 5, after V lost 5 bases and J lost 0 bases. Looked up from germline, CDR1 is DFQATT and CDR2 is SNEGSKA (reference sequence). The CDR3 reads CSAYRDRASYEQYF. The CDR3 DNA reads TGCAGTGCTTATCGGGACAGGGCCTCCTACGAGCAGTACTTC.

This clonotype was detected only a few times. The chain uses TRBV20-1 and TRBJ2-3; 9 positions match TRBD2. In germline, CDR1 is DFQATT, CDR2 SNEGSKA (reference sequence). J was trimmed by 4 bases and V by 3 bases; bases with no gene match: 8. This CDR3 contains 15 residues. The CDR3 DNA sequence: TGCAGTGCTAGTCGTAGGCGGGGGGGCGCAGATACGCAGTATTTT. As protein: CSASRRRGGADTQYF.

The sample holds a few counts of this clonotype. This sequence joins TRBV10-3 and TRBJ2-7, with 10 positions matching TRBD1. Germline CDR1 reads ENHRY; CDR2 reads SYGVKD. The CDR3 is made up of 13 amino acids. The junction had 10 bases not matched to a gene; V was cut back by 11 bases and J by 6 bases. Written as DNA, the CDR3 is TGTGCCTTAAGACAGGGGGCCGGCGGCGAGCAGTACTTC. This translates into CALRQGAGGEQYF.

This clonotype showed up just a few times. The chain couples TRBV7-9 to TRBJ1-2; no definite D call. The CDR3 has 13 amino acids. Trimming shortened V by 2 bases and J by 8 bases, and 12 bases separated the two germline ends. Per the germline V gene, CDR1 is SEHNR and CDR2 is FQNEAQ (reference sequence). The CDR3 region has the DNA TGTGCCAGCAGCTTACCGGGCCCGGCGGGCTACACCTTC. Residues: CASSLPGPAGYTF.

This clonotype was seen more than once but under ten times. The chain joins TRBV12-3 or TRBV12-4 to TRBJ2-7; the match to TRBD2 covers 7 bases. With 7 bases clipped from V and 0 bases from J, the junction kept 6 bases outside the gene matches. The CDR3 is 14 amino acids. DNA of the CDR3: TGTGCCAGCAATCGCGGGGGTAACTCCTACGAGCAGTACTTC. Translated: CASNRGGNSYEQYF.

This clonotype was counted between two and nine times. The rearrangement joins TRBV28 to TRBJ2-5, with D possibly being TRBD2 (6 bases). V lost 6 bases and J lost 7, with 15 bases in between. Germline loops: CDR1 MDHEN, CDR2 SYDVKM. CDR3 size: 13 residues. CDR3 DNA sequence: TGTGCCAGCAGGGGGACGGGAGTTTGGACCCAGTACTTC. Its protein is CASRGTGVWTQYF.

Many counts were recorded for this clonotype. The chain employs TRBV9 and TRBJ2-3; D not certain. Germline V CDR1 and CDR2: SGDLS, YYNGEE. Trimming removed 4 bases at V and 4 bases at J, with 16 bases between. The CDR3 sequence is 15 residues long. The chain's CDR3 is CASSPFSGVPDTQYF. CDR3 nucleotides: TGTGCCAGCAGCCCATTCTCCGGAGTCCCAGATACGCAGTATTTT.

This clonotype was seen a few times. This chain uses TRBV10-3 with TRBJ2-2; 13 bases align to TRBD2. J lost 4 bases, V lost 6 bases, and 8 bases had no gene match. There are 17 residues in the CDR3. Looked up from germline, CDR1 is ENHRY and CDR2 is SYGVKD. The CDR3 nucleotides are TGTGCCATCAGGCAGACTAGCGGGGGGATTGTCACCGGGGAGCTGTTTTTT. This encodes CAIRQTSGGIVTGELFF.

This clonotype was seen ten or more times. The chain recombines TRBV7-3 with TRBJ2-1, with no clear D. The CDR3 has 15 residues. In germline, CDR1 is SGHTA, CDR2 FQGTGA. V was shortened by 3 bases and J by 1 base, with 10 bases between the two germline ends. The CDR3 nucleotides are TGTGCCAGCAGCTTCGAACACGCTTCCTACAATGAGCAGTTCTTC. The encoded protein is CASSFEHASYNEQFF.

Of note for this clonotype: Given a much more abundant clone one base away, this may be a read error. As DNA, the CDR3 is TGCGCCAGCAGCCGACGGGGGCAGGTGAGCTCCTACGATGAGCAGTTCTTC. Translating gives CASSRRGQVSSYDEQFF. The chain combines TRBV4-1 with TRBJ2-1, with D perhaps assigned TRBD1 or TRBD2 (6 bases each). Germline CDR1 and CDR2: MGHRA and YSYEKL. This CDR3 is built from 17 residues.

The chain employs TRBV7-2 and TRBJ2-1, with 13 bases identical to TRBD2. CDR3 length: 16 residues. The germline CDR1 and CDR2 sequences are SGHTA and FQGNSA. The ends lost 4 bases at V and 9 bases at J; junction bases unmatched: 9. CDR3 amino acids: CASSWTTSGRAGEQFF. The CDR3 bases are TGTGCCAGCAGCTGGACCACTAGCGGGAGGGCGGGTGAGCAGTTCTTC.

The CDR3 nucleotides are TGTGCCAGCAGTTCCCCGTCTGGGGAAGAGACCCAGTACTTC. It yields the protein CASSSPSGEETQYF. J is TRBJ2-5 and V is TRBV6-5; D not resolved. V lost 4 bases and J 3 bases, leaving 12 bases between the germline ends. The CDR3 has 14 residues. Germline V gives CDR1 MNHEY, CDR2 SVGAGI.

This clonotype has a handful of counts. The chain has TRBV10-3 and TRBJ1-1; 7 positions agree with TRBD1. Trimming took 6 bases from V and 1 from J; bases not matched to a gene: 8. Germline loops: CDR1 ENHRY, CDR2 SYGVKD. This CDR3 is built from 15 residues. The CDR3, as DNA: TGTGCCATCAGCCGGACCGGACAGGCGAACACTGAAGCTTTCTTT. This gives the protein CAISRTGQANTEAFF.

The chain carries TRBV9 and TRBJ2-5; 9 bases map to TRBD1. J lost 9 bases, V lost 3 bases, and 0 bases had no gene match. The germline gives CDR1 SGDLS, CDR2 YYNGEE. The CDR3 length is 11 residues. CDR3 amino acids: CASSGQGAQYF. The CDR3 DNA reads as TGTGCCAGCAGCGGACAGGGGGCCCAGTACTTC.

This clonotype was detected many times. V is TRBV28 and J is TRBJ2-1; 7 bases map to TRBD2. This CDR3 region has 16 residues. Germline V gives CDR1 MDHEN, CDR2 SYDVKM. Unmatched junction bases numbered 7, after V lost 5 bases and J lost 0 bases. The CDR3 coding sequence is TGTGCCAGCAGTCCGCCCGGGACTATCTCCTACAATGAGCAGTTCTTC. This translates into CASSPPGTISYNEQFF.

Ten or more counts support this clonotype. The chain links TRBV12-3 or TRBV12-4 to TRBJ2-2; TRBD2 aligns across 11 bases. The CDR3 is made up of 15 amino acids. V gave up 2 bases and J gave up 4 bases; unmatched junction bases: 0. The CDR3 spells CASSLTSGSTGELFF. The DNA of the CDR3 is TGTGCCAGCAGTTTAACTAGCGGGAGCACCGGGGAGCTGTTTTTT.